This T cell receptor beta chain is drawn from a study of shared clonotypes between healthy human individuals. This clone was observed once. Each subset's genomic DNA was shared equally among a number of immunoSEQ plates. Sequenced by immunoSEQ multiplex PCR; TCRdb stores in-frame clones only, minus some. The repertoire holds roughly 410,000 clones, with just over 95% as singletons. CDR1 and CDR2 (germline): WNHNN, SYGVQD (reference sequence). Between the trimmed V and J ends, which lost 5 bases and 0 bases, there was a span of 13 bases. CDR3 length equals 15 residues. The specimen was memory CD8+ T cells sorted from blood. Subset meaning: CD45RO+ cells pooled with CCR7-negative TemRA cells. The chain carries TRBV10-1 and TRBJ2-5; no clear D gene. The sequence came from a man aged 25 to 45 in good health. The CDR3 region has the DNA TGCGCCAGCAGTCCCGGACGATCGTACCAAGAGACCCAGTACTTC. This sequence encodes CASSPGRSYQETQYF.